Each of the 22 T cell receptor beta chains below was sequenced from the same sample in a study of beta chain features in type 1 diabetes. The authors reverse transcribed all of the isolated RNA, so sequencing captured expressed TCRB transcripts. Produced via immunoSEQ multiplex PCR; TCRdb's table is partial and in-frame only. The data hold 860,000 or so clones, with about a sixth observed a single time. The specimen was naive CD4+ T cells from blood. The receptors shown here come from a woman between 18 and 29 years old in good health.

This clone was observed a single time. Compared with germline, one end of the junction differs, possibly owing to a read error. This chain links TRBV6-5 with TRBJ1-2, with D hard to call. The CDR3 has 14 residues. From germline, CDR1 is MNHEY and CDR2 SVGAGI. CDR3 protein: CANSESIRVLGYTF. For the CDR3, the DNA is TGTGCCAACAGTGAGTCGATCCGGGTGCTTGGCTACACCTTC.

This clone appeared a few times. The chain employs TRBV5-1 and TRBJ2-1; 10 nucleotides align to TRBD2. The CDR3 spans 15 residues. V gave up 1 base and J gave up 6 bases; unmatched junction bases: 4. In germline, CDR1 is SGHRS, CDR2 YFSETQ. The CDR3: CASSLLAGAVNEQFF. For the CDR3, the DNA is TGCGCCAGCAGCTTGCTAGCGGGAGCTGTCAATGAGCAGTTCTTC.

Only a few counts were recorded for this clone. CDR3 coding DNA: TGTGCCAGCAGTAGGGACTTGACGAACACCGGGGAGCTGTTTTTT. Its translation is CASSRDLTNTGELFF. The chain is built from TRBV6-5 and TRBJ2-2; the D gene is possibly TRBD2 (6 bases). There are 15 residues in the CDR3. Germline CDR1 reads MNHEY; CDR2 reads SVGAGI. Trimming removed 5 bases from V and 0 bases from J, with 10 bases in between.

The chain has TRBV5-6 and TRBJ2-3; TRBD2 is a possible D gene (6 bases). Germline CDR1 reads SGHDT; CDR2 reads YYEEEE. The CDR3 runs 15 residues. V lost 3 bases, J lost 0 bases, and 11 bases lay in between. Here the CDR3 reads CASSSGLTSTDTQYF. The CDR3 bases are TGTGCCAGCAGCTCCGGACTAACGAGCACAGATACGCAGTATTTT.

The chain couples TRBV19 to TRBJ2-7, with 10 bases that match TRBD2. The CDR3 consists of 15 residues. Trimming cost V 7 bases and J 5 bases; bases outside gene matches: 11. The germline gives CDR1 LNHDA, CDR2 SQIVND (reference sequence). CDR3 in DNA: TGTGCCAGTACCCAAGGGTCTAGCGGGAGCAACGAGCAGTACTTC. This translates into CASTQGSSGSNEQYF. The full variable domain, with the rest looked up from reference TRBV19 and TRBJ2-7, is DGGITQSPKYLFRKEGQNVTLSCEQNLNHDAMYWYRQDPGQGLRLIYYSQIVNDFQKGDIAEGYSVSREKKESFPLTVTSAQKNPTAFYLCASTQGSSGSNEQYFGPGTRLTVT.

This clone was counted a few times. Here the CDR3 DNA reads TGTGCCAGCAGTTTAACCGGGACAACATACGAGCAGTACTTC. As protein: CASSLTGTTYEQYF. V usage is TRBV11-2 and J usage is TRBJ2-7; possibly TRBD1 for D (6 bases). The CDR3 is made up of 14 amino acids. CDR1 is SGHAT, CDR2 FQNNGV, per germline. Trimming removed 6 bases at V and 4 bases at J, with 16 bases between.

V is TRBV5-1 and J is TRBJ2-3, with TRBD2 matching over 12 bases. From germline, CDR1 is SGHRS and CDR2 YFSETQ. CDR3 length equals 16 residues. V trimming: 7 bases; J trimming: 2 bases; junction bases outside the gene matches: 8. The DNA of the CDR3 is TGCGCCAGCTCTACCGGGACTAGCGGGTACACAGATACGCAGTATTTT. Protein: CASSTGTSGYTDTQYF. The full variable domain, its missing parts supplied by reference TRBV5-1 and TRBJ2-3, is KAGVTQTPRYLIKTRGQQVTLSCSPISGHRSVSWYQQTPGQGLQFLFEYFSETQRNKGNFPGRFSGRQFSNSRSEMNVSTLELGDSALYLCASSTGTSGYTDTQYFGPGTRLTVL.

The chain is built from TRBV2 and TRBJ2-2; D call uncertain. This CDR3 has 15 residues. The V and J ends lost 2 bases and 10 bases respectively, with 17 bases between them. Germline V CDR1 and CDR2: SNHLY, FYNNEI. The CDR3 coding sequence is TGTGCCAGCAGTGAATTCGGCAGTCATCTCGTGGAGCTGTTTTTT. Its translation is CASSEFGSHLVELFF.

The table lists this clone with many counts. The chain's CDR3 is CATQGATEAFF. The CDR3 DNA is TGTGCCACCCAGGGGGCCACTGAAGCTTTCTTT. The V and J genes are TRBV19 and TRBJ1-1; TRBD1 agrees at 8 bases. V shed 10 bases, J shed 4 bases, and the junction held 2 bases outside the gene matches. The CDR3 is 11 residues long. Per the germline V gene, CDR1 is LNHDA and CDR2 is SQIVND (reference sequence). Using reference TRBV19 and TRBJ1-1 for the parts outside the CDR3, the full variable domain is DGGITQSPKYLFRKEGQNVTLSCEQNLNHDAMYWYRQDPGQGLRLIYYSQIVNDFQKGDIAEGYSVSREKKESFPLTVTSAQKNPTAFYLCATQGATEAFFGQGTRLTVV.

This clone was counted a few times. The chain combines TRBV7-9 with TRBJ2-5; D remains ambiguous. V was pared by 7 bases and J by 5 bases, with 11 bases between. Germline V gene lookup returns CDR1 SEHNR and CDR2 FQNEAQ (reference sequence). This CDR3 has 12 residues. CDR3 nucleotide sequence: TGTGCCAGCACCGGCGAGTGGGAGACCCAGTACTTC. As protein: CASTGEWETQYF.

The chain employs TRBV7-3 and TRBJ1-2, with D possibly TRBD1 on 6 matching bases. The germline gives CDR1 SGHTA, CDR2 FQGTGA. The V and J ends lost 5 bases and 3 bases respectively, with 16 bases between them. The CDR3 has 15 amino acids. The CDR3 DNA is TGTGCCAGCAGCCCTCGGGGGGCTGATTACTATGGCTACACCTTC. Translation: CASSPRGADYYGYTF.

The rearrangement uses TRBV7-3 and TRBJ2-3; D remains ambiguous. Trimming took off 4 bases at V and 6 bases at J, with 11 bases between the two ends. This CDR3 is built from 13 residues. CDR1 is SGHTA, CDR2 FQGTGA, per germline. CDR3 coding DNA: TGTGCCAGCAGCTCTGAGCCAAAGGATACGCAGTATTTT. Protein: CASSSEPKDTQYF. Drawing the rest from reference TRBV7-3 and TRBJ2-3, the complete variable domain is GAGVSQTPSNKVTEKGKYVELRCDPISGHTALYWYRQSLGQGPEFLIYFQGTGAADDSGLPNDRFFAVRPEGSVSTLKIQRTERGDSAVYLCASSSEPKDTQYFGPGTRLTVL.

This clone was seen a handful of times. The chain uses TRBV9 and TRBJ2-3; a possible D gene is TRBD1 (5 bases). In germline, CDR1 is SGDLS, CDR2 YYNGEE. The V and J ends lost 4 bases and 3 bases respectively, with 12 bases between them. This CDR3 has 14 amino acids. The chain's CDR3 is CASSPLGVTDTQYF. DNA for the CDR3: TGTGCCAGCAGCCCCTTAGGGGTTACAGATACGCAGTATTTT. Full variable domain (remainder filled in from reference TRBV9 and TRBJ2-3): DSGVTQTPKHLITATGQRVTLRCSPRSGDLSVYWYQQSLDQGLQFLIQYYNGEERAKGNILERFSAQQFPDLHSELNLSSLELGDSALYFCASSPLGVTDTQYFGPGTRLTVL.

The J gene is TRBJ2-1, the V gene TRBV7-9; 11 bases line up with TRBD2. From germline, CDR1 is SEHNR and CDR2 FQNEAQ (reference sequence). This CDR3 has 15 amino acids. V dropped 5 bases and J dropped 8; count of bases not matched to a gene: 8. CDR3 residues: CASSPTGTSGHEQFF. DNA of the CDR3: TGTGCCAGCAGCCCAACCGGGACTAGCGGTCATGAGCAGTTCTTC.

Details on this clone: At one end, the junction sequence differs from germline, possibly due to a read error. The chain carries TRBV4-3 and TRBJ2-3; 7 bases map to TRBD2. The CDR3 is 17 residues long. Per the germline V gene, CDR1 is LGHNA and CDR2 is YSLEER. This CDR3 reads CASSQAQSREFTYTQYF. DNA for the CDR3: TGCGCCAGCAGCCAAGCCCAATCGCGGGAGTTCACATATACGCAGTATTTT.

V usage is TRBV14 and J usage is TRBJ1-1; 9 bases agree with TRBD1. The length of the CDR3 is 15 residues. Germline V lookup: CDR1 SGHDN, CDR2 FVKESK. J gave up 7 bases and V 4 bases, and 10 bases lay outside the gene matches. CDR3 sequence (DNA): TGTGCCAGCAGCCGCATCGACAGGGGGTGGAATGAAGCTTTCTTT. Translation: CASSRIDRGWNEAFF.

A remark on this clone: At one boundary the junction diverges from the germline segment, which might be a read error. CDR3: CASSELAGVGEQFF. As DNA, the CDR3 is TGTGCTAGCAGCGAACTAGCGGGAGTGGGCGAGCAGTTCTTC. The chain employs TRBV7-7 and TRBJ2-1; 11 bases fit TRBD2. Germline values: CDR1 SSHAT, CDR2 FNYEAQ (reference sequence). The CDR3 is 14 residues long.

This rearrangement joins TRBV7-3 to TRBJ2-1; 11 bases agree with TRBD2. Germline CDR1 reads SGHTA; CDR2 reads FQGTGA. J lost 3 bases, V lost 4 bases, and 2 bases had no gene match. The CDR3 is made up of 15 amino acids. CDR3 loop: CASSSTSGIYNEQFF. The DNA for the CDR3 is TGTGCCAGCAGCTCGACTAGCGGGATCTACAATGAGCAGTTCTTC. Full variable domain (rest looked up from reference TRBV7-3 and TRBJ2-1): GAGVSQTPSNKVTEKGKYVELRCDPISGHTALYWYRQSLGQGPEFLIYFQGTGAADDSGLPNDRFFAVRPEGSVSTLKIQRTERGDSAVYLCASSSTSGIYNEQFFGPGTRLTVL.

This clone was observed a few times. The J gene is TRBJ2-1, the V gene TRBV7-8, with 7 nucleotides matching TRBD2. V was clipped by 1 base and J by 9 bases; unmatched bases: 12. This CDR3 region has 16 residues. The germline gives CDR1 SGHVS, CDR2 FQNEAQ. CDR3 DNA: TGTGCCAGCAGCTTAGAAGGGAGACTAGCCCACATTGAGCAGTTCTTC. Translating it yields CASSLEGRLAHIEQFF.

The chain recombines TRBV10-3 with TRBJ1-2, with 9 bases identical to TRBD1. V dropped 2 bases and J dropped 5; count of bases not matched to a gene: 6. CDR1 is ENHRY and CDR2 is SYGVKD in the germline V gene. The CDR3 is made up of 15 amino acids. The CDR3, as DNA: TGTGCCATCAGTGAGGCAATGGACAGGGGTTATGGCTACACCTTC. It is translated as CAISEAMDRGYGYTF.

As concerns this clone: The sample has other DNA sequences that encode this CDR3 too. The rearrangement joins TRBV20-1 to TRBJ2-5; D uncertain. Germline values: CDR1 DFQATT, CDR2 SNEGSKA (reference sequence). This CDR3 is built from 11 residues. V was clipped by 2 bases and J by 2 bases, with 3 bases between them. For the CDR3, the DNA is TGCAGTGCTAGAAAACAAGAGACCCAGTACTTC. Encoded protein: CSARKQETQYF.

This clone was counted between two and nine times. Here the CDR3 reads CASSSTGTSLNEQFF. The CDR3 DNA reads as TGTGCCAGCAGTTCGACCGGGACTAGTCTCAATGAGCAGTTCTTC. This chain connects TRBV28 to TRBJ2-1; 8 positions match TRBD2. CDR1 and CDR2 (germline): MDHEN, SYDVKM. V trimming: 4 bases; J trimming: 6 bases; junction bases outside the gene matches: 8. There are 15 residues in the CDR3.